This T cell receptor (beta chain) was obtained from a study of T cell responses to AZD1222 COVID-19 vaccine. Comments on this clone: Antigen unknown.

Clones were read by immunoSEQ multiplex PCR, and TCRdb kept only the in-frame ones, dropping some. The sample holds some 150,000 clones, around 89% seen once. Study conclusions and caveats: Donors skewed white British and female; clonal diversity was possibly underestimated. Repertoires were obtained solely post-peak T cell response. Rises in breadth and depth of Spike-specific TCRs came after two AZD1222 doses.

This CDR3 contains 13 residues. The germline CDR1 and CDR2 sequences are SQVTM and ANQGSEA. Trimming at V came to 6 bases and at J to 6 bases, leaving 9 bases not matched to a gene. This material consisted of peripheral blood, taken 28 days after the second dose of the MenACWY control vaccine. The origin of this receptor is an adult who received the MenACWY meningococcal vaccine as a control. The chain employs TRBV29-1 and TRBJ1-1; 8 bases line up with TRBD1. DNA for the CDR3: TGCAGCGTGACAGCCGGGACAGGCTCTGAAGCTTTCTTT. As protein: CSVTAGTGSEAFF. The full variable domain, rest sourced from reference TRBV29-1 and TRBJ1-1, is SAVISQKPSRDICQRGTSLTIQCQVDSQVTMMFWYRQQPGQSLTLIATANQGSEATYESGFVIDKFPISRPNLTFSTLTVSNMSPEDSSIYLCSVTAGTGSEAFFGQGTRLTVV.